Described below is a single T cell receptor (beta chain) sequence and its context. Its antigen remains unknown. The sample belongs to a study of T cell repertoires in cytomegalovirus infection. Overall study context: It was the public TCR beta signatures that indicated both CMV infection and matching HLA type.

The CDR3 sequence is 12 residues long. V was cut by 6 bases and J by 3 bases, with 11 bases left in between. In germline, CDR1 is DFQATT, CDR2 SNEGSKA (reference sequence). TCRdb re-derived calls from the reads in MiXCR, one entry per CDR3 protein. The repertoire holds around 740,000 distinct CDR3 sequences, with less than 40% as singletons. Study-wide results and caveats: CMV-specific TCR beta clonotypes restricted by HLA-C dominated the ex vivo response. Based on cumulative public TCR beta family frequency, carriers of CMV plus the relevant HLA were identified.

The TCR originated in a human donor in good health (CMV status not recorded). Some clones in this sample may be carry-over from other donors' samples. This chain uses TRBV20-1 with TRBJ1-2; D gene ambiguous. The specimen was PBMCs. The CDR3 DNA sequence: TGCAGTGCAACCCTGGGAGACTATGGCTACACCTTC. Protein product: CSATLGDYGYTF.